The sequence of this T cell receptor (beta chain) was determined in a study of monozygotic twins with inflammatory bowel disease. Eight separate reactions per sample yielded the cDNA. TCRdb reprocessed the 5' RACE reads and reports one entry per CDR3 protein, with no DNA. The sample's table shows fewer than 400,000 distinct CDR3 sequences. The CDR3 runs 16 residues. Looked up from germline, CDR1 is DFQATT and CDR2 is SNEGSKA (reference sequence). Material: blood. The chain uses TRBV20-1 and TRBJ1-6; as DNA is missing, the TRBD1 call by TCRdb cannot be tested. The receptor's source is a human donor with ulcerative colitis or Crohn's disease, or a healthy co-twin of an affected twin (not recorded which). CDR3: CSARDPRRQGNSPLHF.